This T cell receptor (beta chain) appears in the sequencing data of a study of blood T cell repertoires in COVID-19. CDR1 SNHLY and CDR2 FYNNEI come from the germline V gene. The V and J ends lost 5 bases and 8 bases respectively, with 11 bases between them. The CDR3 runs to 12 residues. Clones were read by immunoSEQ multiplex PCR, and TCRdb kept only the in-frame ones, dropping some. Counted here are about 460,000 clones, approximately 91% occurring once; the ten biggest clones make up roughly 8.5%. The source is a woman aged 60-75 years who had recovered from COVID-19. The sample was PBMCs or T cells enriched from blood (not recorded which). The chain joins TRBV2 to TRBJ2-3; a possible D gene is TRBD2 (5 bases). The CDR3 nucleotides read TGTGCCAGCAGTTCCACTAGTGGTACGCAGTATTTT. Protein: CASSSTSGTQYF.